This TCR beta chain was recovered during a study of T cells of healthy individuals. TCRdb used MiXCR to reprocess the 5' RACE reads, holding one entry per CDR3 protein. The data show 85,000 to 100,000 distinct CDR3 sequences, with under 20% seen just once and roughly 6.2% held by the top ten. Notes on this clonotype: A junction end diverges from the germline sequence, so it may reflect a read error.

The CDR3 runs to 14 residues. The germline V gene encodes CDR1 SGHRS and CDR2 YFSETQ. This chain connects TRBV5-1 to TRBJ2-5; D is unresolved. The sequence was obtained from a human donor in good health. This CDR3 reads CASSLSQSAEIQYF. CDR3 bases: TGCGCCAGCAGCTTATCCCAAAGCGCGGAGATCCAGTACTTC.